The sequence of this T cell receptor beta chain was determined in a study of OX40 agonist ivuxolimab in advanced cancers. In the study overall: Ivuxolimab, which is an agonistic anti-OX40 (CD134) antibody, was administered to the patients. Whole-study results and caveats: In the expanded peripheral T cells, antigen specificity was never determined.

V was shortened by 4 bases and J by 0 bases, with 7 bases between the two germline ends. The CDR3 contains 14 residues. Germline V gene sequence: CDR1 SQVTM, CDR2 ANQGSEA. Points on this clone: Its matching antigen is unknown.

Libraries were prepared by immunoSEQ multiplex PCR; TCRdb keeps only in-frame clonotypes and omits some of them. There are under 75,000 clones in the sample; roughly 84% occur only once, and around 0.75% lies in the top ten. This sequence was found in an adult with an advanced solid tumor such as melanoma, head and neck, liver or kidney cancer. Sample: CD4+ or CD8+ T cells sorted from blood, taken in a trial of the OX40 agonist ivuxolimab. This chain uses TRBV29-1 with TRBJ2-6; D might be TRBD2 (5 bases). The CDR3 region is CSVGGLSGANVLTF. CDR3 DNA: TGCAGCGTTGGCGGGCTCTCTGGGGCCAACGTCCTGACTTTC.